This T cell receptor (beta chain) was recovered during a study of T cells in Graves' hyperthyroidism and ophthalmopathy. Amplification yielded TCR beta CDR3 regions, with RNA transcripts as the source. The study used the HTBI primer set for a first-round RT-PCR of the TCR CDR3. TCRdb re-called the multiplex PCR reads through MiXCR, storing one row per CDR3 protein. Of under 350,000 distinct CDR3 sequences in the sample, around 25% were seen once. The V and J ends lost 5 bases and 0 bases respectively, with 11 bases between them. The CDR3 contains 15 residues. The germline V gene has CDR1 MDHEN and CDR2 SYDVKM. Points from the study as a whole: Researchers found most expanded thyroid clonotypes above 0.001 in blood as well.

A 10 ml volume of fresh peripheral blood provided the PBMCs. This clonotype was counted at least ten times. The antigen remains undetermined. The source material was blood. This TCR was recovered from a man aged 35-49 years with Graves' hyperthyroidism that later progressed to Graves' ophthalmopathy. The J gene is TRBJ2-4, the V gene TRBV28; possibly TRBD1 for D (6 bases). CDR3 amino acids: CASSRGQLAKNIQYF. CDR3 coding DNA: TGTGCCAGCAGTCGTGGACAGCTAGCCAAAAACATTCAGTACTTC.